Shown below are 26 T cell receptor beta chains from a single sample sequenced in a study of cytotoxic CD8 clonotypes in ibrutinib-treated CLL. Here immunoSEQ multiplex PCR was the method, and the copy in TCRdb shows in-frame clones only, minus some. Of roughly 200,000 clones in the sample, more than 65% were seen once. Here the sequenced sample was PBMCs, taken after 12 months of ibrutinib treatment. All receptors come from a human donor with chronic lymphocytic leukemia.

The rearrangement joins TRBV6-5 to TRBJ1-2, with D possibly being TRBD1 (6 bases). The CDR3 sequence is 13 residues long. The V gene lost 6 bases and the J gene lost 7 bases, with 15 bases spanning the gap. In germline, CDR1 is MNHEY, CDR2 SVGAGI. The CDR3 protein is CASSQAGAGGYTF. The CDR3 nucleotides are TGTGCCAGCAGCCAGGCAGGGGCCGGTGGCTACACCTTC.

The V and J genes are TRBV27 and TRBJ1-2; the D gene is possibly TRBD1 (5 bases). V lost 3 bases, J lost 6 bases, and 14 bases lay in between. This CDR3 is built from 14 residues. CDR1 MNHEY and CDR2 SMNVEV come from the germline V gene (reference sequence). The CDR3 nucleotides read TGTGCCAGCAGTTTGCAGCCCGGGACGAATGGCTACACCTTC. It codes for CASSLQPGTNGYTF.

V gene TRBV5-1 combines with J gene TRBJ1-1, with D possibly matching TRBD1 (5 bases). CDR3 length: 15 amino acids. V was trimmed by 3 bases and J by 0 bases, leaving 12 bases between them. The germline CDR1 and CDR2 sequences are SGHRS and YFSETQ. Here the CDR3 reads CASSSSTGMNTEAFF. The CDR3 DNA is TGCGCCAGCAGCTCGTCAACAGGTATGAACACTGAAGCTTTCTTT.

V gene TRBV6-6 combines with J gene TRBJ2-7; D may match TRBD1 or TRBD2 (5 bases each). There are 13 residues in the CDR3. V gave up 5 bases and J gave up 6 bases, with 14 bases separating them. Germline V lookup: CDR1 MNHNY, CDR2 SVGAGI (reference sequence). The CDR3 region is CASSPGTPSEQYF. Here the CDR3 DNA reads TGTGCCAGCAGTCCCGGGACCCCCTCCGAGCAGTACTTC.

The chain employs TRBV30 and TRBJ1-2, with D possibly TRBD1 on 6 matching bases. CDR1 is GTSNPN, CDR2 SVGIG, per germline (reference sequence). The CDR3 has 13 residues. The V end was cut by 1 base, the J end by 8 bases, with 14 bases between. The CDR3 loop is CAWSGGPSRGYTF. The CDR3 DNA sequence: TGTGCCTGGAGTGGGGGGCCGAGTAGAGGCTACACCTTC. The full variable domain, completed using reference TRBV30 and TRBJ1-2, is SQTIHQWPATLVQPVGSPLSLECTVEGTSNPNLYWYRQAAGRGLQLLFYSVGIGQISSEVPQNLSASRPQDRQFILSSKKLLLSDSGFYLCAWSGGPSRGYTFGSGTRLTVV.

The J gene is TRBJ1-1, the V gene TRBV29-1; D unclear. Germline assignment: CDR1 SQVTM and CDR2 ANQGSEA. V gave up 4 bases and J gave up 6 bases, with 24 bases separating them. This CDR3 is built from 16 residues. In nucleotides, the CDR3 is TGCAGCGTTGGTTTTCCGTACGCCAGAGGACTTGCTGAAGCTTTCTTT. It is translated as CSVGFPYARGLAEAFF.

V is TRBV5-1 and J is TRBJ1-2; D is perhaps TRBD1 (6 bases). The germline CDR1 and CDR2 sequences are SGHRS and YFSETQ. CDR3 size: 15 residues. V was shortened by 0 bases and J by 6 bases, with 15 bases between the two germline ends. CDR3 protein: CASSLESGQGNGYTF. For the CDR3, the DNA is TGCGCCAGCAGCTTGGAGTCAGGCCAGGGGAATGGCTACACCTTC.

The V gene is TRBV5-1, the J gene TRBJ2-1, with 10 bases identical to TRBD2. This CDR3 has 13 amino acids. CDR1 is SGHRS and CDR2 is YFSETQ in the germline V gene. Trimming took 4 bases from V and 8 from J; bases not matched to a gene: 3. The chain's CDR3 is CASSERGGYEQFF. The CDR3 nucleotides are TGCGCCAGCAGCGAGCGGGGGGGCTATGAGCAGTTCTTC.

V and J are TRBV11-2 and TRBJ2-3; 8 nucleotides line up with TRBD2. Germline lookup yields CDR1 SGHAT and CDR2 FQNNGV. V lost 6 bases and J lost 8; bases outside the gene matches: 4. CDR3 length: 12 residues. The CDR3 loop is CASSSSGGTQYF. CDR3 bases: TGTGCCAGCAGTTCAAGCGGGGGTACGCAGTATTTT.

This clone was seen only once. This chain uses TRBV14 with TRBJ2-2; D is unresolved. The CDR3 totals 16 residues. CDR1 and CDR2 (germline): SGHDN, FVKESK. The V end lost 0 bases, the J end lost 1 base, and 9 bases lay between the germline ends. The CDR3 DNA follows: TGTGCCAGCAGCCAAGATGGGGTATGGAACACCGGGGAGCTGTTTTTT. Translating gives CASSQDGVWNTGELFF.

Only a few counts were recorded for this clone. This sequence joins TRBV9 and TRBJ1-2, with 8 bases lining up with TRBD1. Germline V gives CDR1 SGDLS, CDR2 YYNGEE. The CDR3 sequence is 14 residues long. The V and J ends lost 4 bases and 4 bases, in that order; junction bases with no gene match: 6. The CDR3 DNA sequence: TGTGCCAGCAGCTCCAGGGGGCCGGGCTATGGCTACACCTTC. It encodes CASSSRGPGYGYTF.

The chain uses TRBV7-2 and TRBJ2-2; D is unresolved. Germline CDR1 SGHTA, CDR2 FQGNSA. The length of the CDR3 is 13 residues. V dropped 5 bases and J dropped 4 bases, with 8 bases sitting between them. The CDR3 region is CASSPGVTGELFF. In DNA, the CDR3 is TGTGCCAGCAGCCCCGGTGTCACCGGGGAGCTGTTTTTT.

V and J are TRBV9 and TRBJ2-2; D is perhaps TRBD1 or TRBD2 (5 bases each). The CDR3 sequence is 16 residues long. Trimming cost V 2 bases and J 1 base, with 12 bases left between them. Germline-derived CDR1 and CDR2 are SGDLS and YYNGEE. The CDR3 nucleotides are TGTGCCAGCAGCGTGGGGGTACTAAGGAACACCGGGGAGCTGTTTTTT. Encoded protein: CASSVGVLRNTGELFF.

This clone was seen only a few times. V and J are TRBV19 and TRBJ1-1; 7 positions agree with TRBD1. Germline V lookup: CDR1 LNHDA, CDR2 SQIVND (reference sequence). The CDR3 is 15 amino acids. V shed 1 base and J 8 bases; nucleotides not matched to a gene: 10. The CDR3 nucleotides are TGTGCCAGTAGTATAGTGTCCGCAGGGGGAAAAGAAGCTTTCTTT. Protein sequence: CASSIVSAGGKEAFF.

The chain carries TRBV28 and TRBJ2-4, with 8 bases aligning to TRBD2. The length of the CDR3 is 14 residues. Germline CDR1 and CDR2: MDHEN and SYDVKM. The trim removed 5 bases at V and 6 bases at J, leaving 6 bases unmatched. The CDR3 reads CASSAAGEGNIQYF. The CDR3 nucleotides read TGTGCCAGCAGTGCAGCGGGAGAAGGAAACATTCAGTACTTC.

The rearrangement links TRBV6-5 to TRBJ1-2; D unresolved. This CDR3 comprises 15 residues. Trimming took 1 base from V and 6 from J, leaving 15 bases between them. Germline CDR1 and CDR2: MNHEY and SVGAGI. The CDR3 spells CASSYYTGLANGYTF. CDR3 DNA: TGTGCCAGCAGTTACTATACGGGTCTGGCGAATGGCTACACCTTC.

The V and J genes are TRBV27 and TRBJ1-2; 7 bases are a match to TRBD1. The germline CDR1 and CDR2 sequences are MNHEY and SMNVEV (reference sequence). V dropped 5 bases and J dropped 7; count of bases not matched to a gene: 4. The CDR3 runs 12 residues. The CDR3 is CASSQGGFGYTF. In DNA form, the CDR3 reads TGTGCCAGCAGTCAAGGGGGCTTTGGCTACACCTTC.

This chain connects TRBV28 to TRBJ2-7; D gene unclear. This CDR3 is 12 amino acids long. Per the germline V gene, CDR1 is MDHEN and CDR2 is SYDVKM. V shed 9 bases and J shed 2 bases, with 11 bases lying between them. DNA of the CDR3: TGTGCCAGTAAAGAAAGGCCCTACGAGCAGTACTTC. Its protein product is CASKERPYEQYF.

This clone was detected a few times. CDR3 DNA sequence: TGTGCCAGCGCCCAGAACACTGAAGCTTTCTTT. Protein: CASAQNTEAFF. This chain joins TRBV18 and TRBJ1-1; D gene unclear. The germline CDR1 and CDR2 sequences are KGHSH and LQKENI. Trimming removed 8 bases from V and 1 base from J, with 5 bases in between. CDR3 length equals 11 residues.

This chain joins TRBV4-1 and TRBJ1-4, with D hard to call. Germline assignment: CDR1 MGHRA and CDR2 YSYEKL. This CDR3 is 14 amino acids long. V gave up 4 bases and J gave up 8 bases, with 14 bases separating them. CDR3 DNA sequence: TGCGCCAGCAGCCCCTTTGCCCCGGGGGAAAAACTGTTTTTT. Its protein product is CASSPFAPGEKLFF.

Only a few counts were recorded for this clone. V is TRBV11-2 and J is TRBJ1-3, with unresolved D. V gave up 4 bases and J gave up 0 bases, with 13 bases separating them. This CDR3 contains 16 residues. Germline V gives CDR1 SGHAT, CDR2 FQNNGV. The CDR3 protein is CASSSQRPVSGNTIYF. CDR3 nucleotide sequence: TGTGCCAGCAGCTCACAGAGGCCCGTCTCTGGAAACACCATATATTTT.

In this sample, this clone turned up a few times. The rearrangement links TRBV5-1 to TRBJ1-5; D ambiguous. The CDR3 loop spans 14 amino acids. V lost 4 bases to trimming and J lost 1 base, with 9 bases between them. The germline gives CDR1 SGHRS, CDR2 YFSETQ. CDR3 coding DNA: TGCGCCAGCAGCGTAGCAGGAAGCAATCAGCCCCAGCATTTT. It is translated as CASSVAGSNQPQHF. The full variable domain, rest sourced from reference TRBV5-1 and TRBJ1-5, is KAGVTQTPRYLIKTRGQQVTLSCSPISGHRSVSWYQQTPGQGLQFLFEYFSETQRNKGNFPGRFSGRQFSNSRSEMNVSTLELGDSALYLCASSVAGSNQPQHFGDGTRLSIL.

The J gene is TRBJ2-7, the V gene TRBV7-8; no clear D. V lost 5 bases and J lost 3, with 11 bases in between. Per germline, CDR1 SGHVS and CDR2 FQNEAQ. The CDR3 is made up of 13 amino acids. The CDR3 loop is CASSTRQLYEQYF. CDR3 nucleotide sequence: TGTGCCAGCAGCACCAGACAACTCTACGAGCAGTACTTC.

The gene calls are TRBV7-2 and TRBJ2-7, with 7 positions matching TRBD1. The V and J ends lost 2 bases and 6 bases, in that order; junction bases with no gene match: 10. Per germline, CDR1 SGHTA and CDR2 FQGNSA. The CDR3 is 15 residues long. CDR3 sequence: CASSLRQTGSGEQYF. The CDR3 bases are TGTGCCAGCAGCTTACGTCAGACAGGGTCCGGCGAGCAGTACTTC.

J is TRBJ2-2 and V is TRBV6-4; D is unclear. V lost 8 bases and J 1 base, leaving 11 bases between the germline ends. Germline V gives CDR1 MRHNA, CDR2 SNTAGT. This CDR3 is 14 amino acids long. The CDR3 nucleotides are TGTGCCAGCGGGTACGGATTGAACACCGGGGAGCTGTTTTTT. Its protein product is CASGYGLNTGELFF.

This clone was seen a few times. The chain has TRBV27 and TRBJ2-6; tentative D call: TRBD1 (5 bases). V was pared by 7 bases and J by 3 bases, with 10 bases between. CDR1 is MNHEY and CDR2 is SMNVEV in the germline V gene (reference sequence). The CDR3 sequence is 14 residues long. The CDR3 nucleotides read TGTGCCAGCAAAGGGGCGCTTGGGGCCAACGTCCTGACTTTC. This sequence encodes CASKGALGANVLTF.